This TCR beta chain was profiled in a study of blood T cell repertoires in COVID-19. Whole-study context: Samples representing acute and convalescent COVID-19 were sourced from the United States, Italy and Spain. PBMCs, B-cell-depleted T cells, or T cells provided the cDNA or gDNA that made up the material.

As regards this clone: The same CDR3 can be traced to other DNA sequences in this sample.

V gave up 2 bases and J gave up 4 bases; unmatched junction bases: 2. CDR3 length: 14 amino acids. Germline values: CDR1 KGHSH, CDR2 LQKENI. Original methodology: Amplified reference gene primers provided the basis for estimating nucleated cell counts. Here immunoSEQ multiplex PCR was the method, and the copy in TCRdb shows in-frame clones only, minus some. V and J calls and clone size are copied from that table; D and trimming were computed from the DNA. The sample lists over 130,000 clones; around 89% were seen once. The clonotype comes from a woman aged 80 or over with acute or convalescent COVID-19. The sample consisted of peripheral blood. This chain uses TRBV18 with TRBJ2-1, with 7 positions matching TRBD1. CDR3 DNA: TGTGCCAGCTCACCATCACAGGGGTACAATGAGCAGTTCTTC. The encoded protein is CASSPSQGYNEQFF.